The 10 T cell receptor beta chains presented below share a single source sample, sequenced in a study of beta chain features in type 1 diabetes. What was sequenced were expressed TCRB transcripts, since all of the isolated RNA had been reverse transcribed. The repertoire was sequenced with immunoSEQ multiplex PCR; TCRdb's copy has only in-frame clones and lacks some. Of 430,000 or so clones detected, approximately 10% appear once; the ten largest clones hold approximately 0.05%. Source material: naive CD4+ T cells from blood. The origin of the receptors is a woman aged 18-35 years in good health.

There are a few counts of this clone. V usage is TRBV2 and J usage is TRBJ2-3, with 8 bases identical to TRBD1. After removal of 7 bases from V and 3 bases from J, the junction contained 3 bases not matched to a gene. The CDR3 has 13 residues. Looked up from germline, CDR1 is SNHLY and CDR2 is FYNNEI. CDR3 in DNA: TGTGCCAGCAACGGACAGGGAACAGATACGCAGTATTTT. Protein: CASNGQGTDTQYF.

This clone appeared a few times. V and J are TRBV9 and TRBJ1-5; D call uncertain. Trimming removed 1 base from V and 0 bases from J, with 8 bases in between. Per the germline V gene, CDR1 is SGDLS and CDR2 is YYNGEE. This CDR3 comprises 15 residues. The CDR3 protein is CASSVSGHSNQPQHF. CDR3 DNA: TGTGCCAGCAGCGTATCTGGTCATAGCAATCAGCCCCAGCATTTT.

J is TRBJ1-3 and V is TRBV5-4; TRBD1 might be the D (5 bases). In germline, CDR1 is SGHNT, CDR2 YYREEE (reference sequence). Trimming took 3 bases from V and 0 from J, leaving 10 bases between them. The CDR3 covers 15 residues. The CDR3 DNA reads TGTGCCAGCAGCTCGACCAGGGCCTCTGGAAACACCATATATTTT. Protein product: CASSSTRASGNTIYF.

The chain has TRBV7-2 and TRBJ2-7; either TRBD1 or TRBD2 may fit D (5 bases each). Germline lookup yields CDR1 SGHTA and CDR2 FQGNSA. V was cut by 1 base and J by 6 bases, with 13 bases left in between. The CDR3 is 14 amino acids. The CDR3 nucleotides are TGTGCCAGCAGCTTAGGGGGGACGCCGGCCGAGCAGTACGTC. This gives the protein CASSLGGTPAEQYV.

This clone was detected a few times. The CDR3 DNA is TGTGCCAGCAGCCCGAAACGACAGGCAGTCGCTGAAGCTTTCTTT. Amino acid sequence: CASSPKRQAVAEAFF. V and J are TRBV7-9 and TRBJ1-1; a weak D match, TRBD1 (6 bases). Germline V gives CDR1 SEHNR, CDR2 FQNEAQ (reference sequence). The germline V and J ends were trimmed by 5 bases and 6 bases, with 19 bases remaining between them. The CDR3 is 15 residues long.

This clone has a handful of counts. CDR3 amino acids: CSVVGRLAADYNEQFF. The DNA of the CDR3 is TGCAGCGTTGTAGGTCGGCTAGCAGCTGACTACAATGAGCAGTTCTTC. This chain uses TRBV29-1 with TRBJ2-1; the D gene is possibly TRBD2 (5 bases). Germline V CDR1 and CDR2: SQVTM, ANQGSEA. CDR3 length: 16 residues. Trimming removed 4 bases at V and 3 bases at J, with 19 bases between.

For this clone: Other DNA sequences in this sample translate to the same CDR3. This chain connects TRBV7-2 to TRBJ2-5; 9 bases align to TRBD1. The CDR3 covers 14 residues. The ends lost 5 bases at V and 5 bases at J; junction bases unmatched: 6. CDR1 is SGHTA and CDR2 is FQGNSA in the germline V gene. The DNA for the CDR3 is TGTGCCAGCAGCCCAGACAGGGGGTTCGAGACCCAGTACTTC. Protein product: CASSPDRGFETQYF.

This clone occurred a few times. The chain uses TRBV7-2 and TRBJ2-6, with D possibly TRBD1 on 5 matching bases. Germline V gene data show CDR1 as SGHTA and CDR2 as FQGNSA. The CDR3 length is 15 residues. The V and J ends lost 5 bases and 1 base respectively, with 9 bases between them. The CDR3 reads CASSVGVSGANVLTF. DNA for the CDR3: TGTGCCAGCAGCGTAGGGGTTTCTGGGGCCAACGTCCTGACTTTC.

This rearrangement joins TRBV27 to TRBJ2-4; D tentatively fits TRBD1 or TRBD2 (5 bases each). Germline V gives CDR1 MNHEY, CDR2 SMNVEV (reference sequence). The CDR3 covers 13 residues. Trimming took 8 bases from V and 0 from J, leaving 8 bases between them. The CDR3 nucleotides are TGTGCCAGCGGGGACCTAGCCAAAAACATTCAGTACTTC. Translation gives CASGDLAKNIQYF.

V usage is TRBV18 and J usage is TRBJ1-2; no reliable D call. This CDR3 region has 14 residues. The V gene lost 0 bases and the J gene lost 0 bases, with 5 bases spanning the gap. In germline, CDR1 is KGHSH, CDR2 LQKENI. The CDR3 loop is CASSPPAANYGYTF. As DNA, the CDR3 is TGTGCCAGCTCACCACCGGCAGCTAACTATGGCTACACCTTC.